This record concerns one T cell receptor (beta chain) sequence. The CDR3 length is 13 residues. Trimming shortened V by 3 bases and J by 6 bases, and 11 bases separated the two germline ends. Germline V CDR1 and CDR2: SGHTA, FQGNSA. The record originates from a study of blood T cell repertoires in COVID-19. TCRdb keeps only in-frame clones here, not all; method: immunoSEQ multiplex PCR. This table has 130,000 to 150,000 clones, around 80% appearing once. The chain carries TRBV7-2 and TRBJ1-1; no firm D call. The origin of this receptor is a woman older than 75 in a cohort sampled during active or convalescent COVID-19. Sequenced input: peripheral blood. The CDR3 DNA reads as TGTGCCAGCAGCTTTAGAGCGAGCCCTGAAGCTTTCTTT. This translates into CASSFRASPEAFF.